Given below is one TCR beta chain in context. A few counts support this clone. Its antigen is currently not known. Base qualities are missing; no much larger clone stands one base away. Its CDR3 holds 18 amino acids, cysteine through phenylalanine. This entry keeps only the CDR3 DNA: 54 bases, framed from base 1. Trimming leaves V shorter by 4 bases and J shorter by 8 bases, with the junction holding 12 bases beyond the gene matches. The germline V gene encodes CDR1 MRHNA and CDR2 SNTAGT. The record originates from a study of cytomegalovirus exposure and HLA in healthy donors (dated by TCRdb to 2017 to 2019). Regarding the study in general: An earlier analysis of about 560 of the donors reported 250 to 300 Gb of sequence data and 117 million unique TCR beta sequences obtained from around 180 million T cells. Around 320 gigabases of sequencing data and approximately 85 million unique TCR sequences were included in an early release covering 550 to 650 HLA-typed donors. Of the 300 to 450 genotyped donors, 75% to 85% were placed in the genetic ancestry cluster associated with self-reported Caucasian donors. The study aimed to test whether cataloging public T cell receptors could reveal signatures of past pathogen exposure. The study profiled the T cell repertoires of hundreds of subjects by immunosequencing and related them to cytomegalovirus serostatus. Along with the approximately 670-subject first cohort, a separate validation cohort of around 110 different subjects was used. High-throughput TCR immunosequencing, statistical association of individual TCRs with disease status, and machine learning were combined to predict cytomegalovirus infection status. To study patterns of TCR occurrence, a later analysis re-analyzed previously published TCR beta repertoires from 700 or so donors and added high-resolution HLA genotyping. In the later analysis, no new phenotypic data were used to find candidate immune exposures; instead, reliance was placed on TCR beta sequences and their occurrence across donors. An earlier analysis of about 600 of the donors used high-throughput TCR beta sequencing to judge whether each TCR beta V gene segment behaved as functional or pseudogenic. Donor age, sex, ethnicity and CMV serostatus were collected together with the repertoire data. Genome-wide SNP genotypes for about three fifths of the roughly 700 donors were used in a later genetic analysis, which treated that subset as a discovery cohort. Every repertoire in the discovery cohort had been generated on one and the same sequencing platform. Class I and class II HLA loci were covered by the typing at four-digit resolution. The number of donors typed differed by locus, with 629-630 for A, B, C, DRB1 and DQB1, more than 500 for DQA1, about 610 for DPA1, and some 440 for DPB1. Several DR-DQ haplotypes were treated as single units for association and clustering because of strong linkage in the cohort. Among over 350 genotyped donors of the cohort, an average of approximately 230,000 unique TCR beta nucleotide sequences were sequenced per donor, approximately 20% of them non-productive.

In total, just over 650 healthy bone marrow donors made up the cohort. At the time of sampling, all cohort members were nominally healthy, though unrecorded immune exposures were likely present. The donor tested CMV seropositive, placing the donor among the 250 to 350 seropositive members of the cohort. Each donor provided a peripheral blood sample, and peripheral blood mononuclear cells were used for TCR beta sequencing. Genomic DNA was extracted from the blood cell samples with the Qiagen DNeasy Blood Extraction Kit. The library was built by means of the immunoSEQ multiplex PCR assay. For the multiplex PCR, a mixture combining 60 forward primers for TCR Vbeta segments and 13 reverse primers for TCR Jbeta segments was used. The CDR3 region of rearranged TCR beta genes was amplified from genomic DNA with a multiplex PCR assay. The amplified TCR beta libraries were sequenced on the Illumina HiSeq System as 87-base-pair reads. Turning to the authors' computational methods: Across the roughly 670 repertoires, a later analysis counted roughly 77 million unique TCR beta chains, approximately 12 million of which were shared by at least two donors. To remove PCR and sequencing errors, raw reads were error-corrected and collapsed into unique sequences using a nearest-neighbor algorithm that merged closely related sequences. To assign V, D and J gene segments, CDR3 sequences were aligned to IMGT reference sequences. Each retained sequence needed at least a six-nucleotide match to both a V gene segment and a J gene segment. Rearrangements were called productive when the CDR3 lacked stop codons and stayed in frame with V and J; all others were non-productive. CDR3 was defined by IMGT convention, running from the second conserved V-encoded cysteine to the conserved J-encoded phenylalanine. The earlier analysis of 587 of the donors excluded sequences that lacked an unambiguous match to a single V gene segment. An earlier analysis of several hundred of the donors classified V segments as functional when productive rearrangements were above 56.7% and as segregating when the standard deviation between donors was above 5%. A statistical classification framework was built for diagnosing cytomegalovirus status from the catalog of TCR beta chain sequences. In a later analysis, TCR nucleotide sequences were compared against IMGT/GENE-DB human TR gene sequences so that V and J genes could be assigned. In a later analysis, CDR3 sequences and most-parsimonious VDJ recombination scenarios were assigned using the TCRdist pipeline. In a later analysis, every TCR beta chain was defined by the combination of its CDR3 amino acid sequence and its V-gene family, and reads without a unique V-gene family were dropped. In a later analysis, around 650 highly shared, low-generation-probability nucleotide sequences were removed to address suspected cross-contamination and a sequencing artifact. A later analysis calculated a clonal expansion index for each public chain from normalized within-repertoire ranks of inferred template counts. Generation probabilities in a later analysis came from a VDJ recombination model fitted to out-of-frame rearrangements, and those results were checked against IGoR. A later analysis scored TCR-TCR, TCR-HLA and TCR-CMV co-occurrence with hypergeometric tests, applying a repertoire-size bias correction to TCR pairs. False discovery rates were estimated in a later analysis by permuting HLA or CMV assignments 20 times. In a later analysis, co-occurring TCRs were grouped with DBSCAN, and TCRdist sequence similarity was added when clustering was performed within HLA-allele-positive subsets. For co-occurrence clustering, repertoires with fewer than 30,000 or more than 120,000 public chains were excluded, along with a handful of repertoires with anomalous nucleotide sharing. The table comes from immuneACCESS by way of TCRdb, which keeps in-frame sequences with V and J called. Part of the clones is missing from these tables; in studies checked, under half for an unresolved V gene and the rest for unknown reasons. D and trimming come from the DNA, and the V and J calls and clone size come from that table. Present in this sample are about 160,000 clones, around 60% of which were seen just once. In total, the top ten clones hold 6% to 8.5% of the sample.

Paper-wide results and their limitations: The authors suggested that the approach could potentially be extended to other disease states and immunological phenotypes. Specific HLA alleles were associated with more than 15,000 TCR beta sequences at a false discovery rate of 0.05 in a later analysis. Because the 87-base-pair reads could not distinguish some IMGT-functional V segments, including TRBV6-2 and TRBV6-3, those segments were excluded. The cohort was sequenced for TCR beta chains only, and without alpha or paired-chain data the features that could be detected were limited. Most TCR sequences were seen in very few donors, while some public TCRs were found in many individuals. Most CMV-associated TCR beta chains appeared to be HLA-restricted in a later analysis, and the HLA associations seemed to be driven largely by CMV exposure. An earlier analysis of some 590 of the donors showed that most TCR beta V segments appeared in productive rearrangements either about 87% or about 30% of the time, which broadly matched IMGT annotations. In a later analysis, HLA-associated TCR beta chains were found to be more clonally expanded and to have lower generation probabilities than equally common non-associated chains. Presence/absence analyses assumed roughly uniform sequencing depth across donors, an assumption that may not hold. Because counts were too low, about 17 rarely observed V segments, including chromosome 9 orphons, were excluded from the earlier analysis of 587 of the donors. Assigning TCR associations to individual alleles was difficult when HLA alleles, especially DR and DQ, strongly co-occurred. A later genetic analysis associated a missense DCLRE1C variant with V-gene and J-gene trimming of TCR beta chains, and an independent cohort replicated the association. A cluster of highly shared sequence variants was judged likely to represent a technical artifact of the sequencing pipeline. CMV serostatus was the only immune exposure information available for the cohort. In both the original and validation cohorts, the classifier was reported to diagnose cytomegalovirus status with high specificity and sensitivity. Because HLA typing was unavailable for some donors at each locus, only the typed subset was used in association tests. According to a later analysis, TCR association rates differed among HLA loci, with DRB1 alleles showing the most associated TCRs and HLA-C alleles showing the fewest. In a later analysis, several top co-occurrence clusters were reported to appear linked to parvovirus B19, influenza, CMV and Epstein-Barr virus. Linkage disequilibrium might explain the correlated functional status among segregating V segments, but an unknown experimental factor could not be excluded. A further reported finding was that TCR beta sequences accurately predicted the HLA-A and HLA-B alleles for most subjects in the first cohort. The study gave a list of some 150 TCR beta chains associated with cytomegalovirus. In vitro tests confirmed that a few of the cytomegalovirus-associated TCR beta chains recognize cytomegalovirus antigens. A later genetic analysis reported fewer N-insertions in productive TCRs among donors in an Asian-associated ancestry cluster than the approximately 670-donor mean.

The chain links TRBV6-4 with TRBJ2-1; the central 15 bases match TRBD2. Source material: PBMCs. The sequence derives from a woman aged 55-75 years in good health and CMV-seropositive. In nucleotide form, the sequence is TGTGCCAGCAGTGGTGGCTATCGGACTAGCGGGAGGGTGGATGAGCAGTTCTTC. Translated, it reads CASSGGYRTSGRVDEQFF.